This is a list of T cell receptor beta chains from one sample in a study of blood T cell repertoires in COVID-19. Libraries were prepared by immunoSEQ multiplex PCR; TCRdb keeps only in-frame clonotypes and omits some of them. Among roughly 350,000 clones listed, approximately 89% were seen once. Material for sequencing was peripheral blood. The receptor set was obtained from a woman aged 18-30 years who had recovered from COVID-19. The CDR3 runs from the conserved cysteine through the conserved F or W. The D gene is left open where the match is weak. Clone size is given for some rows only: seen once, a few or many times, or a class if the clone is expanded.

V	J	D	size	CDR3	DNA
TRBV24-1	TRBJ1-1	TRBD1	-	CATRGDSEAFF	TGTGCCACCAGGGGGGACAGTGAAGCTTTCTTT
TRBV6-6	TRBJ2-3	TRBD1	-	CASSLFRGQSDTQYF	TGTGCCAGCAGCCTATTCAGGGGGCAGTCAGATACGCAGTATTTT
TRBV7-2	TRBJ1-4	-	once	CASSFGRGGEKLFF	TGTGCCAGCAGCTTCGGCAGGGGAGGGGAAAAACTGTTTTTT
TRBV3-1/TRBV3-2	TRBJ2-2	-	-	CASSQGGDTGELFF	TGTGCCAGCAGCCAAGGCGGGGACACCGGGGAGCTGTTTTTT
TRBV27	TRBJ1-2	-	-	CASSFSGGANYGYTF	TGTGCCAGCAGTTTTTCGGGGGGGGCTAACTATGGCTACACCTTC
TRBV29-1	TRBJ1-1	-	-	CSVEYGTRTEAFF	TGCAGCGTTGAATATGGAACCAGGACTGAAGCTTTCTTT
TRBV3-1/TRBV3-2	TRBJ1-5	TRBD1	-	CASSQQTGADQPQHF	TGTGCCAGCAGCCAACAGACAGGGGCCGATCAGCCCCAGCATTTT
TRBV19	TRBJ1-4	TRBD1	few	CASSITGGNEKLFF	TGTGCCAGTAGTATTACAGGGGGGAATGAAAAACTGTTTTTT
TRBV27	TRBJ2-1	TRBD1	-	CASCFWTGRNEQFF	TGTGCCAGCTGCTTCTGGACAGGGCGGAATGAGCAGTTCTTC
TRBV24-1	TRBJ1-4	-	-	CATSPGGDGEKLFF	TGTGCCACCAGTCCTGGGGGGGATGGAGAAAAACTGTTTTTT
TRBV4-3	TRBJ1-1	-	-	CASSGSGVMNTEAFF	TGCGCCAGCAGCGGCTCAGGGGTAATGAACACTGAAGCTTTCTTT
TRBV7-9	TRBJ2-3	TRBD2	-	CASSPGLANTQYF	TGTGCCAGCAGCCCCGGACTAGCGAATACGCAGTATTTT
TRBV24-1	TRBJ2-1	TRBD2	-	CATSDAAPSGANHNEQFF	TGTGCCACCAGTGACGCAGCACCTAGCGGGGCAAACCACAATGAGCAGTTCTTC
TRBV5-8	TRBJ1-2	-	-	CASPRRGGYTF	TGTGCCAGCCCACGCCGGGGGGGCTACACCTTC
TRBV15	TRBJ1-2	-	few	CATSGPGYTF	TGTGCCACCAGCGGCCCGGGCTACACCTTC
TRBV24-1	TRBJ2-5	TRBD2	-	CATSDHGLASQETQYF	TGTGCCACCAGTGATCACGGACTAGCGTCGCAAGAGACCCAGTACTTC
TRBV6-4	TRBJ1-2	TRBD1	-	CASSDSPGQALNGYTF	TGTGCCAGCAGTGACTCACCGGGACAGGCCTTGAATGGCTACACCTTC
TRBV19	TRBJ2-3	TRBD2	-	CASSSGVKWVDSGMEQYF	TGTGCCAGTAGTTCTGGAGTCAAATGGGTGGATAGCGGGATGGAGCAGTATTTT
TRBV18	TRBJ2-1	-	-	CASSPRDGGNEQFF	TGTGCCAGCTCACCTCGCGACGGGGGCAATGAGCAGTTCTTC
TRBV7-2	TRBJ2-1	TRBD2	-	CASSYPGLGYNEQFF	TGTGCCAGCAGTTATCCGGGACTAGGATACAATGAGCAGTTCTTC